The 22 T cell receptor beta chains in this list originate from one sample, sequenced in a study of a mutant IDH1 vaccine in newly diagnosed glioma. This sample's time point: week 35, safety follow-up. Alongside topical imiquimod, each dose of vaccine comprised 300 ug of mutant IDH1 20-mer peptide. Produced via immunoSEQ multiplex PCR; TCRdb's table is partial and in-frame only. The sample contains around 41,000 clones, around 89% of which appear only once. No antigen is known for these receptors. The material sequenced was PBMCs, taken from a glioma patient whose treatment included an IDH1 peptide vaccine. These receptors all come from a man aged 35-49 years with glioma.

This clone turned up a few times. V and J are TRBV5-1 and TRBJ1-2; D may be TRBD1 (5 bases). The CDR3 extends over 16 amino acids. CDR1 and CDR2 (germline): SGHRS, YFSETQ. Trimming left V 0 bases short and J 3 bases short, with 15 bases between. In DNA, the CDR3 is TGCGCCAGCAGCTTGGGGCTTCTAGGGGTTGACTATGGCTACACCTTC. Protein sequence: CASSLGLLGVDYGYTF.

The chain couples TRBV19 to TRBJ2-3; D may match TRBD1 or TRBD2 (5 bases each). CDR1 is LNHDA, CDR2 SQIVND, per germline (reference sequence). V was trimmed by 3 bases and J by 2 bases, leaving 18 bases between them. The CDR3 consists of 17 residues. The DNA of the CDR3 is TGTGCCAGTAGTATGGGGAGAAGGGTGGGGACCACAGATACGCAGTATTTT. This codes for CASSMGRRVGTTDTQYF.

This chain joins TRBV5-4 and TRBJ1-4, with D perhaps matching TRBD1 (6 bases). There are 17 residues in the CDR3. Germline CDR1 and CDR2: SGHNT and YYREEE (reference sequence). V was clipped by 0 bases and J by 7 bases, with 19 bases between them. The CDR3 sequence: CASSLGGGAPGIEKLFF. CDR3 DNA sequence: TGTGCCAGCAGCTTGGGGGGGGGCGCCCCCGGAATTGAAAAACTGTTTTTT.

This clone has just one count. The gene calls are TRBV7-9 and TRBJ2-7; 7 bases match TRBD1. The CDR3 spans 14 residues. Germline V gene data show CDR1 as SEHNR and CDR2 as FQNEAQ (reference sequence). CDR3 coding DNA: TGTGCCAGCAGCTTAGGACAGGGCTCCCACGAGCAGTACGTC. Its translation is CASSLGQGSHEQYV.

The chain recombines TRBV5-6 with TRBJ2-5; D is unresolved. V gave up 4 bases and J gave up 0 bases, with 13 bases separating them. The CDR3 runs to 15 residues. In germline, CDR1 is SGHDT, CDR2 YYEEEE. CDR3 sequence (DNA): TGTGCCAGCAGCGCGATGTCAGGTAACCAAGAGACCCAGTACTTC. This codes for CASSAMSGNQETQYF.

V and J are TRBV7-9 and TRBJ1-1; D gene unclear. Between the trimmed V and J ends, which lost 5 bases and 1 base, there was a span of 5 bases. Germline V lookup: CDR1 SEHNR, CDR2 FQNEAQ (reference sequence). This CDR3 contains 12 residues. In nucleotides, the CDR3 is TGTGCCAGCAGCGAGTGGAACACTGAAGCTTTCTTT. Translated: CASSEWNTEAFF.

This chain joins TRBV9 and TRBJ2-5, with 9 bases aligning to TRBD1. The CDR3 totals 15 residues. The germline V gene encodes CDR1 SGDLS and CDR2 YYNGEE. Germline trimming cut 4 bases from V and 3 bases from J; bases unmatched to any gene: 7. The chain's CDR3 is CASSTGQGMEETQYF. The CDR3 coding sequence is TGTGCCAGCAGCACTGGACAGGGGATGGAAGAGACCCAGTACTTC.

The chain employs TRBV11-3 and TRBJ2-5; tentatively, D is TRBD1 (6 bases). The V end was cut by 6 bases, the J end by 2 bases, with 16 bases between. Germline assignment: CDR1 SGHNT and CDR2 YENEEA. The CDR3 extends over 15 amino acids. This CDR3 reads CASSQAEGEQETQYF. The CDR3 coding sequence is TGTGCCAGCAGTCAAGCTGAGGGGGAGCAAGAGACCCAGTACTTC.

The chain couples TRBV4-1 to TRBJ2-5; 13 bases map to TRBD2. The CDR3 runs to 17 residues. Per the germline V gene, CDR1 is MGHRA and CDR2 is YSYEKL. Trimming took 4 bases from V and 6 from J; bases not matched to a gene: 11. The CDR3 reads CASSPLLAGGPIKTQYF. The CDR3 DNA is TGCGCCAGCAGCCCGCTACTAGCGGGGGGGCCTATAAAGACCCAGTACTTC.

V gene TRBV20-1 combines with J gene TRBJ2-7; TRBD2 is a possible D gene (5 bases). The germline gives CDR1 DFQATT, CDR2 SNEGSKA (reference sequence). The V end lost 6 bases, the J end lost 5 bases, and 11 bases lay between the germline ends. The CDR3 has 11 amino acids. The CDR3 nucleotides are TGCAGTGCCCCCGAGGGTAACGAGCAGTACGTC. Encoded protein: CSAPEGNEQYV.

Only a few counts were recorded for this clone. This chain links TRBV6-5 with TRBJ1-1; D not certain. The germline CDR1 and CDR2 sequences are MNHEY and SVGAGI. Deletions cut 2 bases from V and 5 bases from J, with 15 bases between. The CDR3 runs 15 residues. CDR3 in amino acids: CASSYGLEVETEAFF. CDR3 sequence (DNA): TGTGCCAGCAGTTACGGACTCGAGGTGGAAACTGAAGCTTTCTTT.

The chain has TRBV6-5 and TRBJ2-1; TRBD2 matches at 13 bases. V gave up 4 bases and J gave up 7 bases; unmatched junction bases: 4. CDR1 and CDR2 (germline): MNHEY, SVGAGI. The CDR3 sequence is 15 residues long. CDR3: CASSFGLAGVNEQFF. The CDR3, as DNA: TGTGCCAGCAGTTTTGGACTAGCGGGGGTAAATGAGCAGTTCTTC.

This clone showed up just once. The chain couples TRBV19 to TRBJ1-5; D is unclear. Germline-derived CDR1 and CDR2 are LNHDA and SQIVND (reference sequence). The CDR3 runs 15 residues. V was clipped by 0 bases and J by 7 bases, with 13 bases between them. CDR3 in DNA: TGTGCCAGTAGTATAGATAGGCTTCGGGAACAGCCCCAGCATTTT. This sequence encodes CASSIDRLREQPQHF.

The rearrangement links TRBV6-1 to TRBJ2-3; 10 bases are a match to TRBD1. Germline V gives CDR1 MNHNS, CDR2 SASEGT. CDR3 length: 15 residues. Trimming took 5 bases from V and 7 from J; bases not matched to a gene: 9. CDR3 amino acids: CASSTGTGVGYTQYF. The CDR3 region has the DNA TGTGCCAGCAGTACCGGGACAGGGGTCGGGTATACGCAGTATTTT.

In DNA form, the CDR3 reads TGTGCCAGCAGCCTAATGTCCGGGACAGATGAAAAACTGTTTTTT. Residues: CASSLMSGTDEKLFF. This sequence joins TRBV5-5 and TRBJ1-4, with TRBD1 matching 7 bases. This CDR3 has 15 amino acids. After removal of 4 bases from V and 6 bases from J, the junction contained 9 bases not matched to a gene. Germline V gene lookup returns CDR1 SGHKS and CDR2 YYEKEE (reference sequence).

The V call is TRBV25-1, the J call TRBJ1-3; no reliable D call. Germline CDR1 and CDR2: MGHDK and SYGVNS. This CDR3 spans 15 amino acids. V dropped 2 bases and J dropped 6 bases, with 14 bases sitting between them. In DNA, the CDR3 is TGTGCCAGCAGTGAAAACTGGACGGGAAAAAACACCATATATTTT. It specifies CASSENWTGKNTIYF.

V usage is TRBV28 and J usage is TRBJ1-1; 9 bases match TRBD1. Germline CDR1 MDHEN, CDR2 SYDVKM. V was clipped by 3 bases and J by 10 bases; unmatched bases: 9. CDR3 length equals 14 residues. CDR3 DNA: TGTGCCAGCAGTTTTCGGGGACAGGGAGCTACAGCTTTCTTT. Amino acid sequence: CASSFRGQGATAFF.

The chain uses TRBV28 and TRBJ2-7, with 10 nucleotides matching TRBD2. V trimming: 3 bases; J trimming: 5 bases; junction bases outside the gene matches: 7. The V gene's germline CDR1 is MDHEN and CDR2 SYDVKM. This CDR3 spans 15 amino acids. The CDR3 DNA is TGTGCCAGCAGTTTTCGTGCTAGCGGGAGTGACGAGCAGTACTTC. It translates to CASSFRASGSDEQYF.

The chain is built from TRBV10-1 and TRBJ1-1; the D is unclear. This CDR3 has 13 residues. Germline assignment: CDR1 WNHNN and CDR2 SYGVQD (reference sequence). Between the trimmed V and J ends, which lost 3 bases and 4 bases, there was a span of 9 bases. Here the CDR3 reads CASSDPWGTEAFF. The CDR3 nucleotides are TGCGCCAGCAGTGACCCGTGGGGCACTGAAGCTTTCTTT.

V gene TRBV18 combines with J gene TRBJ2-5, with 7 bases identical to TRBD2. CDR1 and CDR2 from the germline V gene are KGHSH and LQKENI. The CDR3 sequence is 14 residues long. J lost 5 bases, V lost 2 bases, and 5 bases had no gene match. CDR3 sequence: CASSPGRGGETQYF. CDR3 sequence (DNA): TGTGCCAGCTCACCAGGGAGGGGTGGCGAGACCCAGTACTTC.

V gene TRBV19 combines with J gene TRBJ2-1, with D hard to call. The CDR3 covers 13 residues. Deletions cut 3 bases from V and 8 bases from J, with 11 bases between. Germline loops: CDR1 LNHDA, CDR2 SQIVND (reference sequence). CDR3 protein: CASSIRRSDEQFF. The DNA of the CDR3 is TGTGCCAGTAGTATCCGTAGGAGTGATGAGCAGTTCTTC.

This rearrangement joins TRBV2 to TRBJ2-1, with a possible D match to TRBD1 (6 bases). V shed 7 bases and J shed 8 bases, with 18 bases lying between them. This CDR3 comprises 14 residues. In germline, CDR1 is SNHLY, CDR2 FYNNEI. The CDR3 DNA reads TGTGCCAGCACCTGGGGGCAGGGCGCGGATGAGCAGTTCTTC. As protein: CASTWGQGADEQFF.